This T cell receptor beta chain was retrieved from a study of blood T cell repertoires in COVID-19. Looking at the study overall: T cells, B-cell-depleted T cells, or PBMCs supplied cDNA or gDNA.

The V gene end was trimmed by 6 bases and the J gene end by 0 bases; junction bases not matched to a gene: 5. CDR3 length equals 15 residues. Looked up from germline, CDR1 is MDHEN and CDR2 is SYDVKM. Source study methods: The authors estimated nucleated cell counts from reference gene primer amplification. The repertoire was sequenced with immunoSEQ multiplex PCR; TCRdb's copy has only in-frame clones and lacks some. The V and J calls and clone size are taken from that table; D and trimming were inferred from the DNA. Among tens of thousands of clones listed, roughly 87% were seen once. Material for sequencing was peripheral blood. The receptor was derived from a human donor in a cohort sampled during active COVID-19. The chain employs TRBV28 and TRBJ2-3; 8 nucleotides line up with TRBD1. As DNA, the CDR3 is TGTGCCAGCAGGGGGGACAGGACTAGCACAGATACGCAGTATTTT. This codes for CASRGDRTSTDTQYF.